This entry lists 28 T cell receptor beta chains sequenced from one sample in a study of T cells in Graves' hyperthyroidism and ophthalmopathy. The source material, RNA transcripts, was used to amplify TCR beta CDR3 regions. HTBI primers drove first-round RT-PCR of the TCR CDR3. TCRdb passed the multiplex PCR reads through MiXCR, listing each CDR3 protein once. The table includes about 640,000 distinct CDR3 sequences, less than 25% detected once. The source material was blood. The receptor source for this set is a man younger than 40 with Graves' ophthalmopathy.

The chain couples TRBV28 to TRBJ1-1; TRBD1 matches 7 bases. In germline, CDR1 is MDHEN, CDR2 SYDVKM. The length of the CDR3 is 14 residues. V trimming: 3 bases; J trimming: 7 bases; junction bases outside the gene matches: 8. The CDR3 coding sequence is TGTGCCAGCAGTTTTAAGGGGGCGAGGGATGAAGCTTTCTTT. It is translated as CASSFKGARDEAFF.

This clonotype was detected a few times. The V and J genes are TRBV5-1 and TRBJ2-7; D uncertain. Trimming stripped 5 bases from V and 6 bases from J, with 12 bases between. The CDR3 extends over 12 amino acids. The germline V gene encodes CDR1 SGHRS and CDR2 YFSETQ. This chain's CDR3 is CASRREAGEQYF. The CDR3 coding sequence is TGCGCCAGCAGAAGGGAAGCCGGCGAGCAGTACTTC.

Comments on this clonotype: Possible read error: a much larger clone is one base away. The rearrangement links TRBV12-3 or TRBV12-4 to TRBJ2-7, with D perhaps TRBD2 (6 bases). The length of the CDR3 is 15 residues. The V and J ends lost 4 bases and 7 bases respectively, with 20 bases between them. CDR3 protein: CASSSGSGARGEQYF. CDR3 DNA sequence: TGTGCCAGCAGTTCGGGTAGCGGAGCTCGAGGAGAGCAGTACTTC.

The rearrangement uses TRBV2 and TRBJ2-1, with 8 bases that match TRBD2. The CDR3 has 17 residues. From germline, CDR1 is SNHLY and CDR2 FYNNEI. CDR3 coding DNA: TGTGCTGTCCTGGGACTAGACCCTGTCGCCTCCTACAATGAGCAGTTCTTC. It codes for CAVLGLDPVASYNEQFF.

This clonotype came up a few times. The chain combines TRBV6-1 with TRBJ2-7; D could derive from TRBD1 or TRBD2 (6 bases each). Deletions cut 6 bases from V and 0 bases from J, with 15 bases between. CDR1 and CDR2 (germline): MNHNS, SASEGT. The CDR3 contains 15 residues. DNA for the CDR3: TGTGCCAGCAGCCCCGGGGGCGGAAACTCCTACGAGCAGTACTTC. Protein product: CASSPGGGNSYEQYF.

This clonotype was recorded at least ten times. The chain is built from TRBV2 and TRBJ2-1; TRBD2 might be the D (5 bases). The CDR3 contains 14 residues. The V end was cut by 6 bases, the J end by 3 bases, with 12 bases between. CDR1 is SNHLY and CDR2 is FYNNEI in the germline V gene. Written as DNA, the CDR3 is TGTGCCAGCAGCGGACTCCTCCTCTACAATGAGCAGTTCTTC. As protein: CASSGLLLYNEQFF.

This clonotype was observed many times. The CDR3 DNA reads as TGTGCCTGGAGCTACAGGGGGCCGAGCAATCAGCCCCAGCATTTT. Encoded protein: CAWSYRGPSNQPQHF. The chain couples TRBV30 to TRBJ1-5; 9 positions match TRBD1. The V and J ends lost 3 bases and 1 base, in that order; junction bases with no gene match: 4. Germline CDR1 GTSNPN, CDR2 SVGIG (reference sequence). This CDR3 region has 15 residues.

The J gene is TRBJ2-7, the V gene TRBV4-2; 9 bases map to TRBD2. The junction had 7 bases not matched to a gene; V was cut back by 0 bases and J by 4 bases. Germline values: CDR1 LGHNA, CDR2 YNFKEQ. The length of the CDR3 is 16 residues. The CDR3 coding sequence is TGTGCCAGCAGCCAAGAGAGCGCTAGCGGGATATACGAGCAGTACTTC. Its translation: CASSQESASGIYEQYF.

In DNA, the CDR3 is TGTGCCAGCAGCCCCCTGGGAGCGGGAGGGCCGGAGACCCAGTACTTC. Translating it yields CASSPLGAGGPETQYF. This chain links TRBV3-1 with TRBJ2-5; 10 bases align to TRBD2. Looked up from germline, CDR1 is LGHDT and CDR2 is YNNKEL (reference sequence). The junction had 10 bases not matched to a gene; V was cut back by 4 bases and J by 5 bases. The length of the CDR3 is 16 residues.

This clonotype appeared many times. The gene calls are TRBV30 and TRBJ2-1; D unresolved. The CDR3 has 13 amino acids. Trimming left V 5 bases short and J 9 bases short, with 17 bases between. In germline, CDR1 is GTSNPN, CDR2 SVGIG (reference sequence). CDR3 nucleotide sequence: TGTGCCTGGGCGGCGACTGGTAGTGGTGAGCAGTTCTTC. Its translation: CAWAATGSGEQFF.

This clonotype has only a few counts. V usage is TRBV10-2 and J usage is TRBJ1-1; 8 bases map to TRBD1. V trimming: 6 bases; J trimming: 5 bases; junction bases outside the gene matches: 5. Germline-derived CDR1 and CDR2 are WSHSY and SAAADI. The CDR3 spans 13 residues. The CDR3 DNA sequence: TGCGCCAGCAGCGCGGACAGGGTGACTGAAGCTTTCTTT. It yields the protein CASSADRVTEAFF.

This clonotype was counted between two and nine times. The V gene is TRBV30, the J gene TRBJ2-6; D is undetermined. This CDR3 comprises 15 residues. The germline gives CDR1 GTSNPN, CDR2 SVGIG (reference sequence). V was trimmed by 2 bases and J by 0 bases, leaving 8 bases between them. CDR3 residues: CAWSKQASGANVLTF. Here the CDR3 DNA reads TGTGCCTGGAGTAAGCAGGCCTCTGGGGCCAACGTCCTGACTTTC.

The chain links TRBV9 to TRBJ2-1; 7 positions agree with TRBD2. The CDR3 is 18 residues long. The V gene's germline CDR1 is SGDLS and CDR2 YYNGEE. Germline trimming cut 0 bases from V and 0 bases from J; bases unmatched to any gene: 9. DNA of the CDR3: TGTGCCAGCAGCGTAGCGGTTAGCGGGCCGCCCTCCTACAATGAGCAGTTCTTC. Its translation is CASSVAVSGPPSYNEQFF.

This clonotype showed up many times. This sequence joins TRBV7-3 and TRBJ2-3, with TRBD2 identical over 7 bases. CDR1 is SGHTA and CDR2 is FQGTGA in the germline V gene. This CDR3 has 15 amino acids. J lost 4 bases, V lost 5 bases, and 9 bases had no gene match. CDR3 sequence (DNA): TGTGCCAGCAGCCCTAGCGGTTGGGGGGCAGATACGCAGTATTTT. Protein sequence: CASSPSGWGADTQYF.

This clonotype was detected many times. The rearrangement uses TRBV5-1 and TRBJ1-4, with D perhaps matching TRBD1 (5 bases). V lost 6 bases, J lost 4 bases, and 13 bases lay in between. This CDR3 is 14 amino acids long. CDR1 is SGHRS and CDR2 is YFSETQ in the germline V gene. DNA of the CDR3: TGCGCCAGCAAGGAAACCAGGGATAATGAAAAACTGTTTTTT. Translating it yields CASKETRDNEKLFF.

V and J are TRBV5-4 and TRBJ1-1; D not certain. CDR1 and CDR2 (germline): SGHNT, YYREEE (reference sequence). V lost 6 bases and J 4 bases, leaving 10 bases between the germline ends. CDR3 size: 12 residues. DNA of the CDR3: TGTGCCAGCACCGTAGACGGCACTGAAGCTTTCTTT. It is translated as CASTVDGTEAFF.

The sample holds a few counts of this clonotype. The chain carries TRBV29-1 and TRBJ1-1; 9 bases fit TRBD1. Germline-derived CDR1 and CDR2 are SQVTM and ANQGSEA. The CDR3 totals 18 residues. J lost 4 bases, V lost 0 bases, and 15 bases had no gene match. CDR3 sequence (DNA): TGCAGCGTTGAAGATTTTAAGGTCGGTAAGGGACAGGGCACTGAAGCTTTCTTT. Residues: CSVEDFKVGKGQGTEAFF.

This clonotype was observed at least ten times. The rearrangement uses TRBV10-2 and TRBJ1-1; D is unresolved. The germline gives CDR1 WSHSY, CDR2 SAAADI. This CDR3 has 12 amino acids. V lost 2 bases to trimming and J lost 3 bases, with 4 bases between them. CDR3 coding DNA: TGCGCCAGCAGTGAGGTTCACACTGAAGCTTTCTTT. Translating gives CASSEVHTEAFF.

This clonotype was observed many times. The gene calls are TRBV12-3 or TRBV12-4 and TRBJ1-6, with 8 nucleotides matching TRBD1. V lost 5 bases to trimming and J lost 7 bases; unmatched junction nucleotides: 7. This CDR3 is built from 15 residues. The CDR3 nucleotides are TGTGCCAGCAGTCCCACAGGGGGAGCAAATTCACCCCTCCACTTT. Protein product: CASSPTGGANSPLHF.

About this clonotype itself: A much larger clone is a single base away; this may be a read error. The genes are TRBV7-8 and TRBJ1-1; D remains unclear. Germline CDR1 reads SGHVS; CDR2 reads FQNEAQ. The CDR3 sequence is 14 residues long. CDR3 sequence (DNA): TGTGCCAACAGCCCCGTTGCTATGAGCACTGAAGCTTTCTTT. This sequence encodes CANSPVAMSTEAFF.

The sample holds a few counts of this clonotype. J is TRBJ2-2 and V is TRBV2; D call uncertain. Germline CDR1 reads SNHLY; CDR2 reads FYNNEI. The CDR3 is 16 amino acids. Trimming stripped 4 bases from V and 0 bases from J, with 12 bases between. The CDR3 region has the DNA TGTGCCAGCAGTGGGGTCCGGCGGCCGAACACCGGGGAGCTGTTTTTT. Translation: CASSGVRRPNTGELFF.

This clonotype was observed at least ten times. The chain is built from TRBV6-2 or TRBV6-3 and TRBJ2-5; D could derive from TRBD1 or TRBD2 (5 bases each). Trimming pared 2 bases from V and 6 bases from J, leaving 16 bases between. Germline V gene data show CDR1 as MNHEY and CDR2 as SVGEGT. This CDR3 is built from 15 residues. DNA for the CDR3: TGTGCCAGCAGTTACGGGGTTTTGCAGGGACAGACCCAGTACTTC. This translates into CASSYGVLQGQTQYF.

Concerning this clonotype: A much larger clonotype is one base distant, so this may be a read error. The chain joins TRBV7-6 to TRBJ2-1, with a possible D match to TRBD2 (6 bases). Germline-derived CDR1 and CDR2 are SGHVS and FNYEAQ. The CDR3 loop spans 15 amino acids. The CDR3 spells CASSLSGESYNKQFF. Written as DNA, the CDR3 is TGTGCCAGCAGCTTATCGGGGGAGTCCTACAATAAGCAGTTCTTC.

This clonotype has ten or more counts. The chain joins TRBV20-1 to TRBJ2-7; no reliable D call. With 5 bases removed from V and 3 bases from J, the gap between germline ends came to 8 bases. CDR1 DFQATT and CDR2 SNEGSKA come from the germline V gene (reference sequence). The CDR3 loop spans 11 amino acids. CDR3 loop: CSADMSYEQYF. In DNA form, the CDR3 reads TGCAGTGCTGACATGAGCTACGAGCAGTACTTC.

The table lists this clonotype with many counts. The chain joins TRBV7-9 to TRBJ2-7, with 8 bases matching TRBD1. V shed 5 bases and J 3 bases; nucleotides not matched to a gene: 12. CDR1 is SEHNR, CDR2 FQNEAQ, per germline (reference sequence). CDR3 length equals 16 residues. The CDR3 DNA sequence: TGTGCCAGCAGCCCAAGAAGGGGACAGGAGGGCTACGAGCAGTACTTC. This sequence encodes CASSPRRGQEGYEQYF.

This clonotype was found many times. The V call is TRBV2, the J call TRBJ2-7; 7 bases line up with TRBD2. This CDR3 has 14 residues. The germline gives CDR1 SNHLY, CDR2 FYNNEI. The junction had 12 bases not matched to a gene; V was cut back by 10 bases and J by 3 bases. DNA of the CDR3: TGTGCCACTCGACCTCCCGGGACTAACTACGAGCAGTACTTC. This gives the protein CATRPPGTNYEQYF.

This rearrangement joins TRBV27 to TRBJ1-5; D call uncertain. The CDR3 runs 14 residues. CDR1 is MNHEY, CDR2 SMNVEV, per germline (reference sequence). V dropped 6 bases and J dropped 6 bases, with 15 bases sitting between them. CDR3 sequence: CASSPALGRQPQHF. In DNA, the CDR3 is TGTGCCAGCAGCCCCGCCTTGGGCCGTCAGCCCCAGCATTTT.

The chain links TRBV28 to TRBJ1-2; no clear D gene. V dropped 6 bases and J dropped 8 bases, with 16 bases sitting between them. This CDR3 is 13 amino acids long. CDR1 and CDR2 (germline): MDHEN, SYDVKM. Here the CDR3 DNA reads TGTGCCAGCAGCTTGGCCGAGAGGGAGGGCTACACCTTC. Its protein product is CASSLAEREGYTF.